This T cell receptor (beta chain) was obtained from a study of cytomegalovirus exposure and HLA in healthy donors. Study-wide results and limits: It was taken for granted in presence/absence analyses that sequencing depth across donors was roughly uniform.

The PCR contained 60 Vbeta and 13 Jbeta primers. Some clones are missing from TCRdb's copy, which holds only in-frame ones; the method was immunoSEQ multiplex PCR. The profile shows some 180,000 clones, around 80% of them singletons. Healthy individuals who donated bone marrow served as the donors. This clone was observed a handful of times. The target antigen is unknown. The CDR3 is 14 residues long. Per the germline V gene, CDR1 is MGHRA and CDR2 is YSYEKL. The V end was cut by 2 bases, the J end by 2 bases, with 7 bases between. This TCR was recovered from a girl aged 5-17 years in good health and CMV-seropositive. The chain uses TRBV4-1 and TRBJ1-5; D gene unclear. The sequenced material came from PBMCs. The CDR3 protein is CASSQPYGNQPQHF. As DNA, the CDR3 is TGCGCCAGCAGCCAACCTTATGGCAATCAGCCCCAGCATTTT.